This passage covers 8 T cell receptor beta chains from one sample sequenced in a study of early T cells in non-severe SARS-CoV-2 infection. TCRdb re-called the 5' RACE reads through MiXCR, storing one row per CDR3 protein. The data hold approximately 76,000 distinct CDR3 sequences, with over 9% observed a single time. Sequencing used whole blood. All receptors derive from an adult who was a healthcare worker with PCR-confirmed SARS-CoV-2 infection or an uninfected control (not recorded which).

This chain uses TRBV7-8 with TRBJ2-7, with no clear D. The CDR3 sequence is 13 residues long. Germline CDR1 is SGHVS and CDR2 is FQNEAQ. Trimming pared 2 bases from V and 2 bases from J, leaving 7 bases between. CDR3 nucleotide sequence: TGTGCCAGCAGCTTACAAACCCCCTACGAGCAGTACTTC. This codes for CASSLQTPYEQYF.

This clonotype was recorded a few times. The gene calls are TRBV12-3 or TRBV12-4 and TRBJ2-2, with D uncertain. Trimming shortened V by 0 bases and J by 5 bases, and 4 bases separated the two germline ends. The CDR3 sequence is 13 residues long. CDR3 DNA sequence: TGTGCCAGCAGTTTAGCGGAGACCGGGGAGCTGTTTTTT. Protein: CASSLAETGELFF.

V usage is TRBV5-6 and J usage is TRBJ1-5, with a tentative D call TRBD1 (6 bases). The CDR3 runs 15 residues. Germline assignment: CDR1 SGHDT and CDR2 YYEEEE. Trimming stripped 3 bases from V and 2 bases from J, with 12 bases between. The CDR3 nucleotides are TGTGCCAGCAGCTGGGGCTACAGGGGCAATCAGCCCCAGCATTTT. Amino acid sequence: CASSWGYRGNQPQHF.

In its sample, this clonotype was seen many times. CDR3 sequence: CASSFRTGVYEQYF. CDR3 nucleotide sequence: TGTGCCAGCAGCTTCCGGACAGGGGTCTACGAGCAGTACTTC. The chain has TRBV3-1 and TRBJ2-7; 9 bases align to TRBD1. The CDR3 length is 14 residues. In germline, CDR1 is LGHDT, CDR2 YNNKEL (reference sequence). V lost 5 bases and J lost 3; bases outside the gene matches: 5.

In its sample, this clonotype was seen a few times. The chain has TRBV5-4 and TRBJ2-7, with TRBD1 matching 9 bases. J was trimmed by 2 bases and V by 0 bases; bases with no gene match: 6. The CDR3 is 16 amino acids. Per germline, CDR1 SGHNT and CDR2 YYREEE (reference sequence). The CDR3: CASSLDTGGLTYEQYF. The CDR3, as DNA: TGTGCCAGCAGCTTGGACACAGGGGGCTTGACCTACGAGCAGTACTTC.

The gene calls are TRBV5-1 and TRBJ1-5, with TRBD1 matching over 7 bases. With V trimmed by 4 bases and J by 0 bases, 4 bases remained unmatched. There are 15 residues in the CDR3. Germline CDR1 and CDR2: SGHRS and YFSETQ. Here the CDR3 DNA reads TGCGCCAGCAGCCGGACAGGAGATAGCAATCAGCCCCAGCATTTT. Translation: CASSRTGDSNQPQHF.

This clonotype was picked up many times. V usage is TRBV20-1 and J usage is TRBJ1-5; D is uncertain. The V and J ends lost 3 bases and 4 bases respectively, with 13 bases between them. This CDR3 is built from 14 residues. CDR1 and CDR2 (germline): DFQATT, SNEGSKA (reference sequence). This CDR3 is CSASSQLPNQPQHF. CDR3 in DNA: TGCAGTGCTAGCAGCCAGTTACCTAATCAGCCCCAGCATTTT.

Here the CDR3 DNA reads TGTGCCCAGAGCCCGGGCCATAACACTGAAGCTTTCTTT. This translates into CAQSPGHNTEAFF. The chain links TRBV10-3 to TRBJ1-1, with D hard to call. V shed 11 bases and J shed 2 bases, with 15 bases lying between them. Germline V gene lookup returns CDR1 ENHRY and CDR2 SYGVKD. The CDR3 runs to 13 residues.